The sequence of this T cell receptor (beta chain) was determined in a study of blood T cell repertoires in COVID-19. Study in general: Acute-phase and convalescent COVID-19 samples originated in the United States, Italy and Spain. T cells, B-cell-depleted T cells, or PBMCs provided the cDNA or gDNA that served as material.

How the authors handled the data: Amplification from reference gene primers served as the basis for estimated nucleated cell counts. Assay used: immunoSEQ multiplex PCR; TCRdb lists only in-frame clones, some missing. That table is the source of V, J and clone size, and D and trimming were worked out from the DNA. In the table there are about 140,000 clones, just under 90% of which are singletons. Germline lookup yields CDR1 LGHNA and CDR2 YSLEER. J lost 3 bases, V lost 1 base, and 5 bases had no gene match. There are 15 residues in the CDR3. This chain connects TRBV4-3 to TRBJ2-5; 7 bases align to TRBD2. Sequences were obtained from peripheral blood. The source of this sequence is a woman aged 40 to 49 with acute or convalescent COVID-19. CDR3 region: CASSQALAAEETQYF. CDR3 sequence (DNA): TGCGCCAGCAGCCAAGCCCTAGCGGCAGAAGAGACCCAGTACTTC.